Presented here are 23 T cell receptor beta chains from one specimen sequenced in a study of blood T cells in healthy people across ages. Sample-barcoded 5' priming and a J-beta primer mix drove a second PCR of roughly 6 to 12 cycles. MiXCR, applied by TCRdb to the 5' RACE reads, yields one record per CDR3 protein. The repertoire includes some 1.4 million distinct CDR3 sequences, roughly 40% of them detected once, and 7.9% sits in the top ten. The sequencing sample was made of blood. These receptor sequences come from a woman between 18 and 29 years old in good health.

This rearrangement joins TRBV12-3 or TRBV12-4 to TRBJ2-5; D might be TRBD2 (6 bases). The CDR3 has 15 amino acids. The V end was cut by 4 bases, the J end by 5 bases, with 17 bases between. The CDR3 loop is CASSYPRDSRETQYF. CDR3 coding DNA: TGTGCCAGCAGTTATCCCCGGGACTCCAGGGAGACCCAGTACTTC.

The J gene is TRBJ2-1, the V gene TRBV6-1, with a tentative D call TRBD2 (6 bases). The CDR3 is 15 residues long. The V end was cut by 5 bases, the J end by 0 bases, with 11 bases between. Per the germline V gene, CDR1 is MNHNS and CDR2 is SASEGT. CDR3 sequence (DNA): TGTGCCAGCAGTCAGGACTATATCTCCTACAATGAGCAGTTCTTC. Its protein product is CASSQDYISYNEQFF.

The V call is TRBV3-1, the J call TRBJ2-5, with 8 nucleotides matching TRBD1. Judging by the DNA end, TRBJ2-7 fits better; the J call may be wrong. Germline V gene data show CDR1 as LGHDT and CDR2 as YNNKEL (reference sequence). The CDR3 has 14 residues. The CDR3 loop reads CASSLKRDRYEQYF. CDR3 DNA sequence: TGTGCCAGCAGCCTCAAACGGGACAGGTACGAGCAGTACTTC.

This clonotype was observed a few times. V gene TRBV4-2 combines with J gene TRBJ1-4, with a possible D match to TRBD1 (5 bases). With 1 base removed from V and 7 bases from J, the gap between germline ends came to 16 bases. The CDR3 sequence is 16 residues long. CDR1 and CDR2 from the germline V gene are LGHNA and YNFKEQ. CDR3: CASSQAGQSTSEKLFF. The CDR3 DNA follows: TGTGCCAGCAGCCAAGCGGGGCAATCTACGTCTGAAAAACTGTTTTTT.

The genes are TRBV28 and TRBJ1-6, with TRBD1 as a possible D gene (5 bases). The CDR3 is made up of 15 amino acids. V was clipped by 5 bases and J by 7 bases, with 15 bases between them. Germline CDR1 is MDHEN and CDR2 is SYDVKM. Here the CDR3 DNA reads TGTGCCAGCAGTATCGATCAGGGCGGCAATTCACCCCTCCACTTT. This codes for CASSIDQGGNSPLHF. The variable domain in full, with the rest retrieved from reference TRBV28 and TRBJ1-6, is DVKVTQSSRYLVKRTGEKVFLECVQDMDHENMFWYRQDPGLGLRLIYFSYDVKMKEKGDIPEGYSVSREKKERFSLILESASTNQTSMYLCASSIDQGGNSPLHFGNGTRLTVT.

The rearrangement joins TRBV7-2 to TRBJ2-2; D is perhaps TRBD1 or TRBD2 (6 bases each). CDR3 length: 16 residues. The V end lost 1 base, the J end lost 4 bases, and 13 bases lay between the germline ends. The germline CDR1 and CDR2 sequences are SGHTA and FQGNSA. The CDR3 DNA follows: TGTGCCAGCAGCTTAGAGGGCTCGGGGGCCACCGGGGAGCTGTTTTTT. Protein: CASSLEGSGATGELFF.

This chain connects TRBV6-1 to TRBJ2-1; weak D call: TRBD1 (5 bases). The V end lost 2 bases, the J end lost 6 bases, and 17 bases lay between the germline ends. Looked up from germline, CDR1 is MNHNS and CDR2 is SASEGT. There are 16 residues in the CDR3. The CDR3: CASSERVQGFGNEQFF. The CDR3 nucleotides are TGTGCCAGCAGTGAAAGAGTCCAGGGTTTTGGCAATGAGCAGTTCTTC.

The CDR3 DNA sequence: TGCAGTGCCCTAGCATCCCTAGCGGGCTCCTACAATGAGCAGTTCTTC. This gives the protein CSALASLAGSYNEQFF. J is TRBJ2-1 and V is TRBV20-1, with 8 positions matching TRBD2. CDR3 length: 16 amino acids. Trimming removed 6 bases from V and 0 bases from J; junction bases left unmatched: 10. Germline CDR1 is DFQATT and CDR2 is SNEGSKA (reference sequence).

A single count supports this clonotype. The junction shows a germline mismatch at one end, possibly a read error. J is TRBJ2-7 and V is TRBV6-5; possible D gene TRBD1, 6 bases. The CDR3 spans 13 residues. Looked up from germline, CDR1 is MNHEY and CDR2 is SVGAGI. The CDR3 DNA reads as TGTGCCAGCAGTCGGACAGCCTCCTGCGAGCAGTACTTC. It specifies CASSRTASCEQYF.

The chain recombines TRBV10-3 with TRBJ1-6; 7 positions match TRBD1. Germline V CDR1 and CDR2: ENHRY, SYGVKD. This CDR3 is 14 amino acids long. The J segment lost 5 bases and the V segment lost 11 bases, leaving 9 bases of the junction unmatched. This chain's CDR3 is CASSGQQNNSPLHF. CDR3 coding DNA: TGTGCCTCCTCGGGACAGCAAAATAATTCACCCCTCCACTTT.

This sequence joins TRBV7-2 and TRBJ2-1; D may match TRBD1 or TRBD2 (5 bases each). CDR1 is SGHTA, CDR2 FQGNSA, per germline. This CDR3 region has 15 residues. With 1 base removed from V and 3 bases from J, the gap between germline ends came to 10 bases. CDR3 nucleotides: TGTGCCAGCAGCTTAGTACCGGGACGCTACAATGAGCAGTTCTTC. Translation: CASSLVPGRYNEQFF. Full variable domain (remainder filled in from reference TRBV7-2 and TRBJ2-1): GAGVSQSPSNKVTEKGKDVELRCDPISGHTALYWYRQSLGQGLEFLIYFQGNSAPDKSGLPSDRFSAERTGGSVSTLTIQRTQQEDSAVYLCASSLVPGRYNEQFFGPGTRLTVL.

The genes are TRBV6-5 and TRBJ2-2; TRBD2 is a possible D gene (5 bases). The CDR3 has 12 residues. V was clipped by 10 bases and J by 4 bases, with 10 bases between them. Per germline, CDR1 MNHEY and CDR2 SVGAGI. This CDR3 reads CATGWGTGELFF. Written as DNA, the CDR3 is TGTGCCACGGGGTGGGGCACCGGGGAGCTGTTTTTT.

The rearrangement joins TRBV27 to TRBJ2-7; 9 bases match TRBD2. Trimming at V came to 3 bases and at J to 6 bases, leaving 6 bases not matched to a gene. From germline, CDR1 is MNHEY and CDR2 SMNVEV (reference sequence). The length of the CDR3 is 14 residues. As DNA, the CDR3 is TGTGCCAGCAGTTTTCAGCGGGAGGCGGGCGAGCAGTACTTC. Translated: CASSFQREAGEQYF.

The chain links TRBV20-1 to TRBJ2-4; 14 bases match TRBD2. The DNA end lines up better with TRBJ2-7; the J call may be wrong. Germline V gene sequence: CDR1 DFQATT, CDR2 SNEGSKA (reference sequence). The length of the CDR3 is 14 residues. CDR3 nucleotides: TGCAGTGCTCCGACTAGCGGGGGGGCGAACGAGCAGTACTTC. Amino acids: CSAPTSGGANEQYF.

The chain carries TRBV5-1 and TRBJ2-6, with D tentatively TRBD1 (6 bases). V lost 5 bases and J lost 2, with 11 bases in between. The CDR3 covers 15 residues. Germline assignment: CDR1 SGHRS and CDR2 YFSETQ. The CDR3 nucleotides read TGCGCCAGCAGGATTACAGGGACTGGGGCCAACGTCCTGACTTTC. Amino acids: CASRITGTGANVLTF.

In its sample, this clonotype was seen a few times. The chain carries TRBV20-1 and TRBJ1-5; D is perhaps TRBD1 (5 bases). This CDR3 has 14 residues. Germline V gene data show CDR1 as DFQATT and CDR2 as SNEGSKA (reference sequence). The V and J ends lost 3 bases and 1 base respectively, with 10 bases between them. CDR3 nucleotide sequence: TGCAGTGCTAGTCGCAGGGAAAGCAATCAGCCCCAGCATTTT. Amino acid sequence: CSASRRESNQPQHF.

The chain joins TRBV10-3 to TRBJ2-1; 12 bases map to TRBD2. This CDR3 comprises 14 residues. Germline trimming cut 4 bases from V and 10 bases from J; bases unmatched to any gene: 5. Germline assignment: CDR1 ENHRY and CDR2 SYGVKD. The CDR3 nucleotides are TGTGCCATCAGTGGGTTGGGACTAGCGGGCGAGCAGTTCTTC. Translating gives CAISGLGLAGEQFF.

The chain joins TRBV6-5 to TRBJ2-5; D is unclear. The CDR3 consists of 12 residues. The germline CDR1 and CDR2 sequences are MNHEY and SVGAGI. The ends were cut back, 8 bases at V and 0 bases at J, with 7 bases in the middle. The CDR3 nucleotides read TGTGCCAGCCAGTCGTACCAAGAGACCCAGTACTTC. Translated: CASQSYQETQYF.

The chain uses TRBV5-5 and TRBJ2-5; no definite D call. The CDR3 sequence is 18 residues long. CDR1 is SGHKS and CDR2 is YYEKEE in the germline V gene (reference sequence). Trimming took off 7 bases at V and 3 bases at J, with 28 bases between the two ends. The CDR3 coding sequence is TGTGCCAGCGAGGCAGCTACATCAGGTGTCGTGGGAAAAGAGACCCAGTACTTC. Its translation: CASEAATSGVVGKETQYF.

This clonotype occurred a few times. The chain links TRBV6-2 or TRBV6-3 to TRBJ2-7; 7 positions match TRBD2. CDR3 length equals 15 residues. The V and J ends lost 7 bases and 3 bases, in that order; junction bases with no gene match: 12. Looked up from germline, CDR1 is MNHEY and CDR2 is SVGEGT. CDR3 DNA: TGTGCCAGCAACCAGATGAGAGCGGGGAACTACGAGCAGTACTTC. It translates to CASNQMRAGNYEQYF.

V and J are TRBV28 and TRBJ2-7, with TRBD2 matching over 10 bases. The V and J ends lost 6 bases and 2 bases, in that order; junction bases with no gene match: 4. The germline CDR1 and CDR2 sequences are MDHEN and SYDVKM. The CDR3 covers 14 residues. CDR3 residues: CASRRSGGAYEQYF. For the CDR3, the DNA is TGTGCCAGCAGAAGAAGCGGGGGGGCCTACGAGCAGTACTTC.

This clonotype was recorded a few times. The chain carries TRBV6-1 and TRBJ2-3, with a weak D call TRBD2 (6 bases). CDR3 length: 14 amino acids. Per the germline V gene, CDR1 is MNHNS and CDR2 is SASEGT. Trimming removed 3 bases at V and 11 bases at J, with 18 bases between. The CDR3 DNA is TGTGCCAGCAGTGACCTAGCGAGAGCGTTCAAGCAGTATTTT. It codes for CASSDLARAFKQYF.

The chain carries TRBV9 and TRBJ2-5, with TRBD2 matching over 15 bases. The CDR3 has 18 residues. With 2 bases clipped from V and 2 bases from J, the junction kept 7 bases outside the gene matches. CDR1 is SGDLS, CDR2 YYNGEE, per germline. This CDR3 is CASSVGLAGGPGQETQYF. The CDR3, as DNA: TGTGCCAGCAGCGTTGGACTAGCGGGAGGGCCGGGTCAAGAGACCCAGTACTTC.